The 24 T cell receptor beta chains listed next were all sequenced from one sample in a study of blood T cell repertoires in COVID-19 (dated by TCRdb to between 2020 and 2021). Library preparation was by the immunoSEQ multiplex PCR assay. Sourced from immuneACCESS, this table was stored by TCRdb with only in-frame sequences that have V and J called. A share of the clones is absent; for the studies checked, an unresolved V gene accounts for under half, and the remainder has no known explanation. Here the sample has more than 70,000 clones; around 90% occur a single time. Clones ranked in the top ten supply about 3% of the sample. Sequencing input: peripheral blood. These receptors all stem from a woman in her forties or fifties with active or convalescent COVID-19.

The chain employs TRBV27 and TRBJ2-3, with TRBD2 identical over 9 bases. CDR1 and CDR2 (germline): MNHEY, SMNVEV (reference sequence). The ends lost 3 bases at V and 2 bases at J; junction bases unmatched: 6. This CDR3 is 16 amino acids long. DNA for the CDR3: TGTGCCAGCAGTTTTGTAGCGGGGGCCTCCACAGATACGCAGTATTTT. Its protein product is CASSFVAGASTDTQYF.

The chain couples TRBV5-4 to TRBJ2-5; D uncertain. With 2 bases removed from V and 5 bases from J, the gap between germline ends came to 13 bases. Per the germline V gene, CDR1 is SGHNT and CDR2 is YYREEE (reference sequence). The CDR3 contains 14 residues. CDR3 residues: CASSFTASLETQYF. CDR3 bases: TGTGCCAGCAGCTTTACAGCTTCTCTGGAGACCCAGTACTTC.

The chain employs TRBV19 and TRBJ2-4; 7 bases map to TRBD1. This CDR3 comprises 15 residues. Germline V gene data show CDR1 as LNHDA and CDR2 as SQIVND (reference sequence). V shed 6 bases and J 4 bases; nucleotides not matched to a gene: 9. CDR3 coding DNA: TGTGCCAGTAGGCCCGACCGGGACAGAAAAAACATTCAGTACTTC. This sequence encodes CASRPDRDRKNIQYF.

This clone was detected only a few times. The V gene is TRBV5-4, the J gene TRBJ2-1, with 8 positions matching TRBD2. The ends lost 4 bases at V and 2 bases at J; junction bases unmatched: 5. The CDR3 spans 15 residues. Per germline, CDR1 SGHNT and CDR2 YYREEE (reference sequence). CDR3 coding DNA: TGTGCCAGCAGCCCAAGCGGGGGTACCTACAATGAGCAGTTCTTC. Translation gives CASSPSGGTYNEQFF.

As concerns this clone: Its ends do not fully match the called genes, so a read error is possible. The V and J genes are TRBV30 and TRBJ2-7, with TRBD1 matching 7 bases. CDR1 and CDR2 (germline): GTSNPN, SVGIG (reference sequence). There are 11 residues in the CDR3. In DNA form, the CDR3 reads TGTGCCTGGAGTGAGACAGGGATATTGTCCTTC. Protein sequence: CAWSETGILSF.

The chain joins TRBV5-4 to TRBJ1-1; D possibly corresponds to TRBD1 (6 bases). The CDR3 contains 14 residues. V lost 1 base, J lost 3 bases, and 10 bases lay in between. Germline-derived CDR1 and CDR2 are SGHNT and YYREEE (reference sequence). In nucleotides, the CDR3 is TGTGCCAGCAGCTTGATAGGGGGAGACACTGAAGCTTTCTTT. This sequence encodes CASSLIGGDTEAFF.

The V call is TRBV7-8, the J call TRBJ2-3; TRBD1 aligns across 7 bases. The J segment lost 1 base and the V segment lost 5 bases, leaving 6 bases of the junction unmatched. The CDR3 is 15 residues long. Germline V gene sequence: CDR1 SGHVS, CDR2 FQNEAQ. The CDR3: CASSTLQGRTDTQYF. The CDR3 coding sequence is TGTGCCAGCAGCACCCTACAGGGGCGCACAGATACGCAGTATTTT.

This chain joins TRBV18 and TRBJ2-7; 7 bases match TRBD1. The CDR3 covers 16 residues. CDR1 and CDR2 from the germline V gene are KGHSH and LQKENI. With 2 bases clipped from V and 0 bases from J, the junction kept 7 bases outside the gene matches. Here the CDR3 DNA reads TGTGCCAGCTCACCATTCGCGCAGGGGGTCTCCTACGAGCAGTACTTC. Amino acids: CASSPFAQGVSYEQYF. The full variable domain, with the rest looked up from reference TRBV18 and TRBJ2-7, is NAGVMQNPRHLVRRRGQEARLRCSPMKGHSHVYWYRQLPEEGLKFMVYLQKENIIDESGMPKERFSAEFPKEGPSILRIQQVVRGDSAAYFCASSPFAQGVSYEQYFGPGTRLTVT.

This clone has a handful of counts. V and J are TRBV19 and TRBJ1-1; D unresolved. Germline CDR1 reads LNHDA; CDR2 reads SQIVND (reference sequence). The CDR3 is made up of 13 amino acids. V lost 7 bases to trimming and J lost 5 bases, with 14 bases between them. CDR3 DNA sequence: TGTGCCAGTACCCCGAGGGAGGTGACTGAAGCTTTCTTT. Translating it yields CASTPREVTEAFF.

The chain employs TRBV10-2 and TRBJ1-1, with unresolved D. Germline CDR1 and CDR2: WSHSY and SAAADI. The CDR3 extends over 11 amino acids. V was pared by 9 bases and J by 3 bases, with 8 bases between. CDR3 protein: CASREDTEAFF. As DNA, the CDR3 is TGCGCCAGTCGCGAGGACACTGAAGCTTTCTTT.

J is TRBJ1-5 and V is TRBV9; D unresolved. The CDR3 has 14 residues. V lost 0 bases and J lost 0, with 4 bases in between. The germline V gene encodes CDR1 SGDLS and CDR2 YYNGEE. The CDR3 sequence: CASSVGSSNQPQHF. Written as DNA, the CDR3 is TGTGCCAGCAGCGTAGGCAGTAGCAATCAGCCCCAGCATTTT.

This rearrangement joins TRBV10-3 to TRBJ2-3; D possibly corresponds to TRBD2 (5 bases). V was cut by 3 bases and J by 3 bases, with 7 bases left in between. CDR1 and CDR2 from the germline V gene are ENHRY and SYGVKD. The CDR3 sequence is 13 residues long. The CDR3 DNA reads TGTGCCATCAGTGATTCGGGAACAGATACGCAGTATTTT. It specifies CAISDSGTDTQYF.

This chain uses TRBV13 with TRBJ2-5; D possibly corresponds to TRBD1 (6 bases). With 2 bases removed from V and 6 bases from J, the gap between germline ends came to 10 bases. Per the germline V gene, CDR1 is PRHDT and CDR2 is FYEKMQ (reference sequence). CDR3 length: 13 amino acids. DNA for the CDR3: TGTGCCAGCAGCTTAATAGGGGGACAGACCCAGTACTTC. Translation: CASSLIGGQTQYF.

The chain joins TRBV7-9 to TRBJ1-2, with TRBD1 identical over 7 bases. The V segment lost 7 bases and the J segment 6 bases; nucleotides outside the gene matches: 14. Germline CDR1 SEHNR, CDR2 FQNEAQ (reference sequence). This CDR3 is built from 15 residues. CDR3 residues: CASTEQQGFGHGYTF. CDR3 DNA sequence: TGTGCCAGCACCGAACAACAGGGGTTTGGGCATGGCTACACCTTC. The whole variable domain, filled in from reference TRBV7-9 and TRBJ1-2, reads DTGVSQNPRHKITKRGQNVTFRCDPISEHNRLYWYRQTLGQGPEFLTYFQNEAQLEKSRLLSDRFSAERPKGSFSTLEIQRTEQGDSAMYLCASTEQQGFGHGYTFGSGTRLTVV.

The V gene is TRBV18, the J gene TRBJ1-1, with D possibly being TRBD1 (5 bases). Germline CDR1 KGHSH, CDR2 LQKENI. CDR3 length: 14 amino acids. V gave up 3 bases and J gave up 0 bases, with 8 bases separating them. The CDR3 protein is CASSPTVMNTEAFF. The CDR3 bases are TGTGCCAGCTCACCGACAGTAATGAACACTGAAGCTTTCTTT.

V gene TRBV5-6 combines with J gene TRBJ1-1, with TRBD1 identical over 10 bases. Germline V gene data show CDR1 as SGHDT and CDR2 as YYEEEE. J was trimmed by 3 bases and V by 2 bases; bases with no gene match: 10. This CDR3 region has 17 residues. CDR3 nucleotide sequence: TGTGCCAGCAGCTTATCAGGGACAGGGGTACCATACACTGAAGCTTTCTTT. This encodes CASSLSGTGVPYTEAFF.

The chain carries TRBV29-1 and TRBJ2-7, with a tentative D call TRBD2 (6 bases). CDR1 and CDR2 from the germline V gene are SQVTM and ANQGSEA. The ends were cut back, 6 bases at V and 0 bases at J, with 15 bases in the middle. CDR3 length: 14 amino acids. CDR3 region: CSVRGLAVSYEQYF. The CDR3 nucleotides read TGCAGCGTACGCGGGTTAGCGGTCTCCTACGAGCAGTACTTC.

The chain combines TRBV18 with TRBJ2-5; 7 nucleotides agree with TRBD1. Germline loops: CDR1 KGHSH, CDR2 LQKENI. The CDR3 is 16 amino acids. Germline trimming cut 3 bases from V and 0 bases from J; bases unmatched to any gene: 7. CDR3 amino acids: CASSPQTGLDQETQYF. CDR3 coding DNA: TGTGCCAGCTCACCTCAGACAGGGTTAGACCAAGAGACCCAGTACTTC.

Written as DNA, the CDR3 is TGTGCCAGCAGCCAAGAAGGGACAGTACATGGCTACACCTTC. Its translation: CASSQEGTVHGYTF. J is TRBJ1-2 and V is TRBV3-1 (or the pseudogene TRBV3-2); 7 bases map to TRBD1. Germline assignment: CDR1 LGHDT and CDR2 YNNKEL (reference sequence). CDR3 size: 14 residues. V lost 0 bases to trimming and J lost 6 bases; unmatched junction nucleotides: 4.

The sample holds a few counts of this clone. V is TRBV5-1 and J is TRBJ1-1; 10 bases are shared with TRBD1. Germline V gene lookup returns CDR1 SGHRS and CDR2 YFSETQ. The V and J ends lost 4 bases and 4 bases, in that order; junction bases with no gene match: 1. The CDR3 is made up of 13 amino acids. The CDR3 protein is CASSRDRGTEAFF. The CDR3 DNA reads as TGCGCCAGCAGCAGGGACAGGGGCACTGAAGCTTTCTTT.

The gene calls are TRBV4-3 and TRBJ2-2, with 8 bases aligning to TRBD1. V shed 2 bases, J shed 7 bases, and the junction held 9 bases outside the gene matches. Germline-derived CDR1 and CDR2 are LGHNA and YSLEER. This CDR3 region has 16 residues. CDR3 in DNA: TGCGCCAGCAGCCAAAAAAGGACAGGGAAGAGCGGGGAGCTGTTTTTT. Its translation is CASSQKRTGKSGELFF.

V usage is TRBV24-1 and J usage is TRBJ2-7, with D possibly matching TRBD1 (6 bases). The germline gives CDR1 KGHDR, CDR2 SFDVKD. V lost 4 bases to trimming and J lost 5 bases, with 17 bases between them. The CDR3 loop spans 15 amino acids. The CDR3 region is CATSEGQGNFDEQYF. The CDR3 DNA follows: TGTGCCACCAGTGAGGGCCAGGGGAATTTTGACGAGCAGTACTTC.

Regarding this clone: Other nucleotide sequences from this sample produce the same CDR3. The chain has TRBV5-4 and TRBJ1-1; 10 positions match TRBD1. The CDR3 is 14 residues long. V dropped 4 bases and J dropped 2; count of bases not matched to a gene: 2. CDR1 is SGHNT and CDR2 is YYREEE in the germline V gene (reference sequence). CDR3: CASSLTGGNTEAFF. DNA of the CDR3: TGTGCCAGCAGCCTGACAGGGGGCAACACTGAAGCTTTCTTT.

This chain links TRBV4-2 with TRBJ2-2; 7 nucleotides match TRBD1. CDR1 is LGHNA, CDR2 YNFKEQ, per germline. CDR3 size: 15 residues. The V gene end was trimmed by 1 base and the J gene end by 1 base; junction bases not matched to a gene: 0. CDR3 sequence: CASSQGQGNTGELFF. CDR3 DNA sequence: TGTGCCAGCAGCCAAGGACAGGGGAACACCGGGGAGCTGTTTTTT.